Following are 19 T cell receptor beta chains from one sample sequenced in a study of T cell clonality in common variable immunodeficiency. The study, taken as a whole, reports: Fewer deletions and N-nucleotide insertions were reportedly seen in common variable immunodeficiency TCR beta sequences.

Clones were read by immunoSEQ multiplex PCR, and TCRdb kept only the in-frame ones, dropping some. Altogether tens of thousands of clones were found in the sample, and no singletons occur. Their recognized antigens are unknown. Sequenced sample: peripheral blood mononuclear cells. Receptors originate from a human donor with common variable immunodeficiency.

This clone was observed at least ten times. The CDR3 DNA, read in part, is TGTGCCAGCAGCCTAAGACAGCGCCCGTACGAG. Encoded protein: CASSLRQRPYE. The complete CDR3 protein is CASSLRQRPYEQYF. The rearrangement uses TRBV5-6 and TRBJ2-7, with D possibly being TRBD1 (5 bases). The CDR3 goes on 3 residues after the read ends, and that part is filled in from the germline J gene. The length of the CDR3 is 14 residues. The germline gives CDR1 SGHDT, CDR2 YYEEEE. V lost 4 bases and J 4 bases, leaving 15 bases between the germline ends.

The CDR3 loop reads CASRDYTDTQYF. The CDR3 DNA, read in part, is TGCGCCAGCAGGGACTACACAGATACG. The rearrangement links TRBV5-1 to TRBJ2-3; weak D call: TRBD2 (6 bases). The read terminates 3 residues ahead of where the CDR3 ends, so the germline J gene completes it. The length of the CDR3 is 12 residues. V was clipped by 5 bases and J by 2 bases, with 6 bases between them. From germline, CDR1 is SGHRS and CDR2 YFSETQ.

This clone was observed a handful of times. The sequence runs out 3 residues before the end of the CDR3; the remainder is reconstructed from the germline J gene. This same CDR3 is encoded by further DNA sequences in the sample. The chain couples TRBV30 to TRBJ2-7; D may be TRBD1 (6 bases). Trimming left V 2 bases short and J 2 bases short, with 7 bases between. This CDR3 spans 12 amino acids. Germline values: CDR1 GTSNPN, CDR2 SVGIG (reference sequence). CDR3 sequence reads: CAWSPGAYEQYF. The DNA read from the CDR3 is TGTGCCTGGAGTCCAGGGGCCTACGAG.

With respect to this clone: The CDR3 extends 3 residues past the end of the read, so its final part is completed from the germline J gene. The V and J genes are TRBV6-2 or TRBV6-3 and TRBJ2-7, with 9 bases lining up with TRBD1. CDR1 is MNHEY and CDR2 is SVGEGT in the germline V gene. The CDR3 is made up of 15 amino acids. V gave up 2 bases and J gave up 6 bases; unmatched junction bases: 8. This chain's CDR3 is CASSYGGTGLSEQYF. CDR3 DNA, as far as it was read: TGTGCCAGCAGTTACGGTGGGACAGGGCTAAGCGAG.

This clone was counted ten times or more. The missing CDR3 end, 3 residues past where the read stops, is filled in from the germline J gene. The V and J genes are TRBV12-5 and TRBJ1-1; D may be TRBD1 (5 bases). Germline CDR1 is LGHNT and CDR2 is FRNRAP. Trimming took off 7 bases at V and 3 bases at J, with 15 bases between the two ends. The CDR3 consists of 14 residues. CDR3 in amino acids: CASATWGVDTEAFF. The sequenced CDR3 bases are TGTGCTAGTGCTACCTGGGGGGTGGACACTGAA.

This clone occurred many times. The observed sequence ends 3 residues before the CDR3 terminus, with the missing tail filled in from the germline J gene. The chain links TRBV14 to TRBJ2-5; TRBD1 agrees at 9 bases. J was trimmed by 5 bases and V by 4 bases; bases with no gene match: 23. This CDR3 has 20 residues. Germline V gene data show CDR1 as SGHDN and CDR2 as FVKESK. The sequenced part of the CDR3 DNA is TGTGCCAGCAGCCCGACCGAGTTGGGACAGGGATTGTTCGAGAGGGAGACC. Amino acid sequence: CASSPTELGQGLFERET. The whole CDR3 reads CASSPTELGQGLFERETQYF.

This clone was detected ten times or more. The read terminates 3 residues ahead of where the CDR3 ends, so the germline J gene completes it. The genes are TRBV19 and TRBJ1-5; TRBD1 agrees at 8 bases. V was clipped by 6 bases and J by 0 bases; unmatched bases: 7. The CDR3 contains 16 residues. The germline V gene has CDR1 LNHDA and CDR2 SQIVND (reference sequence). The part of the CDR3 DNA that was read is TGTGCCAGTAGACCCAGGGGGCTAAATAGCAATCAGCCC. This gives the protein CASRPRGLNSNQP. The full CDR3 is CASRPRGLNSNQPQHF.

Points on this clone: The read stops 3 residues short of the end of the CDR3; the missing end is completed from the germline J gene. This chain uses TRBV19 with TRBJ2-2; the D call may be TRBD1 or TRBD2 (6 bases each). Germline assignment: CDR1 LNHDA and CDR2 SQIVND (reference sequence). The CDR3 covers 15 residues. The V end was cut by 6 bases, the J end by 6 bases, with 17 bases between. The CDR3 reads CASRNREVVPGELFF. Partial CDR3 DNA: TGTGCCAGTAGGAACAGGGAGGTTGTTCCCGGGGAG.

The part of the CDR3 DNA that was read is TGTGCCAGCAGCCCTCAGAGTAGCGGGAGCTTCTCCTACAATGAT. It specifies CASSPQSSGSFSYND. The entire CDR3 reads CASSPQSSGSFSYNDQYF. V gene TRBV2 combines with J gene TRBJ2-4; 9 nucleotides align to TRBD2. Read coverage stops 3 residues before the CDR3 terminus; the germline J gene supplies the remainder. Germline lookup yields CDR1 SNHLY and CDR2 FYNNEI. This CDR3 has 18 amino acids.

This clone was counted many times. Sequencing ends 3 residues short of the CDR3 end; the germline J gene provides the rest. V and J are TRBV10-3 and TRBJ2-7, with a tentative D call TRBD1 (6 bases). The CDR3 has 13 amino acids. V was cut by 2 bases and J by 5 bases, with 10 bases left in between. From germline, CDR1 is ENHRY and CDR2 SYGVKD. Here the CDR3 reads CAISEMTGNEQYF. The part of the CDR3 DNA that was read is TGTGCCATCAGTGAGATGACAGGCAACGAG.

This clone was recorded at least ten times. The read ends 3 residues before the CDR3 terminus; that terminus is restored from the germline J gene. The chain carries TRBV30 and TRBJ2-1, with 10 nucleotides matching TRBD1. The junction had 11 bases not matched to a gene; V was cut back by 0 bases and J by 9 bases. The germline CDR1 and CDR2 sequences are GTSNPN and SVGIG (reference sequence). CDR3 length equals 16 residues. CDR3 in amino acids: CAWSVKGTGDRGEQFF. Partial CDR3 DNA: TGTGCCTGGAGTGTGAAAGGGACAGGGGATCGGGGTGAG.

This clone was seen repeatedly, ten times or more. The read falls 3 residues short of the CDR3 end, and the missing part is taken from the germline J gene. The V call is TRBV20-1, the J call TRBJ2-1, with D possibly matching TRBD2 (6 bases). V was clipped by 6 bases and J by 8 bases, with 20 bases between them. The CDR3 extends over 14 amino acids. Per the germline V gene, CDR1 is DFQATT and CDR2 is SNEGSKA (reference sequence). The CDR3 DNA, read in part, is TGCAGTGCCCCGAAGGTGGATAGCGGAGATGAG. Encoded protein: CSAPKVDSGDE. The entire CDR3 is CSAPKVDSGDEQFF.

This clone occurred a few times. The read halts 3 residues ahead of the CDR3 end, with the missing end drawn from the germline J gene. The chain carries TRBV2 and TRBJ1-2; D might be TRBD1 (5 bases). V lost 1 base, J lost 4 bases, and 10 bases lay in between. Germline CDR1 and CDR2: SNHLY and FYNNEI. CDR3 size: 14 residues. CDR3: CASSEEGAGYGYTF. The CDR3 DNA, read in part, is TGTGCCAGCAGTGAAGAAGGGGCTGGCTATGGC.

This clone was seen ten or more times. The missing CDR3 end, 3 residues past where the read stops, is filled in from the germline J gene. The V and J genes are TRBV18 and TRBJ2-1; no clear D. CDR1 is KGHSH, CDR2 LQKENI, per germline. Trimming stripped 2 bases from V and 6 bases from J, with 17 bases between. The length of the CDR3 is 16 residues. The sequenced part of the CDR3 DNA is TGTGCCAGCTCACCAGGGTCTTCTCAGCGCCTCAATGAG. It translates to CASSPGSSQRLNE. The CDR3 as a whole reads CASSPGSSQRLNEQFF.

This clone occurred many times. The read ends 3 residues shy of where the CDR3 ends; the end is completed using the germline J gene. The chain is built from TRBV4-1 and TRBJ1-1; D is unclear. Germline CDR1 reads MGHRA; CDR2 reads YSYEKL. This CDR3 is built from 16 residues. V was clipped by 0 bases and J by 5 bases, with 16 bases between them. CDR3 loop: CASSQDPRGRGTEAFF. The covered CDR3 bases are TGCGCCAGCAGCCAAGATCCCCGGGGTCGAGGGACTGAA.

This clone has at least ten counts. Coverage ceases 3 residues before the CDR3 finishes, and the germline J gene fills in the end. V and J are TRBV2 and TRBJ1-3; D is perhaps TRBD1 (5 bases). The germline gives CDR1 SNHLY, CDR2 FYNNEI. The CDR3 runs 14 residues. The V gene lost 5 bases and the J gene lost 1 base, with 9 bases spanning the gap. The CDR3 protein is CASSYRISGNTIYF. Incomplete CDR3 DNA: TGTGCCAGCAGTTACAGGATATCTGGAAACACC. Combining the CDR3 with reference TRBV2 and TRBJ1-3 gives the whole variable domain EPEVTQTPSHQVTQMGQEVILRCVPISNHLYFYWYRQILGQKVEFLVSFYNNEISEKSEIFDDQFSVERPDGSNFTLKIRSTKLEDSAMYFCASSYRISGNTIYFGEGSWLTVV.

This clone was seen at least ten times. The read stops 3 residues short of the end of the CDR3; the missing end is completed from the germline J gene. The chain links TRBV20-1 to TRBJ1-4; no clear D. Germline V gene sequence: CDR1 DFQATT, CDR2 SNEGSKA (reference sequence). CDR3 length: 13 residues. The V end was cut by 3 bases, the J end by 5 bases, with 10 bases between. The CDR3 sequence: CSASPAGNEKLFF. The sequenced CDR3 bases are TGCAGTGCTAGTCCGGCAGGCAATGAAAAA.

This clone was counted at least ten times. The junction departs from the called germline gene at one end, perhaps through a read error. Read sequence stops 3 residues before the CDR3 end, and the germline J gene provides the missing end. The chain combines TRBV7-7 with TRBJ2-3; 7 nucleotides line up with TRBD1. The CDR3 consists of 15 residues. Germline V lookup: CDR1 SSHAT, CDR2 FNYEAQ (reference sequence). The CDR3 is CASSLTTGMSDTQYF. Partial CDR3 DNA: TGTGCTAGCAGCTTGACGACAGGGATGTCAGATACG.

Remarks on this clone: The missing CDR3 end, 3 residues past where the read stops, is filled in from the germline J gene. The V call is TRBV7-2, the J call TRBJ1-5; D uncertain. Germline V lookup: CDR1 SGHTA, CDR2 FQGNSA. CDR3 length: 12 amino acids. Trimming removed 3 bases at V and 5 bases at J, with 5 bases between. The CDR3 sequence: CASSFLYQPQHF. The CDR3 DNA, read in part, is TGTGCCAGCAGCTTCCTTTATCAGCCC.